One and the same sample provided the 15 T cell receptor beta chains below, sequenced in a study of blood T cell repertoires in COVID-19. Profiling relied on immunoSEQ multiplex PCR, and the TCRdb table lists in-frame clones only, not all of them. The sample yields about 170,000 clones, 79% seen once. The source material was PBMCs or T cells enriched from blood (not recorded which). The receptor set was obtained from a woman in her 70s in a cohort exposed to, infected with or recovered from COVID-19 (not recorded which).

The V and J genes are TRBV27 and TRBJ1-1; tentative D call: TRBD1 (6 bases). The CDR3 runs 13 residues. CDR1 and CDR2 (germline): MNHEY, SMNVEV (reference sequence). V dropped 4 bases and J dropped 6 bases, with 12 bases sitting between them. This chain's CDR3 is CASSSDSGAEAFF. The CDR3 DNA sequence: TGTGCCAGCAGTTCGGACAGTGGGGCTGAAGCTTTCTTT.

This chain links TRBV27 with TRBJ2-7; D is perhaps TRBD2 (6 bases). CDR3 size: 14 residues. V was clipped by 1 base and J by 5 bases, with 12 bases between them. Germline CDR1 reads MNHEY; CDR2 reads SMNVEV (reference sequence). CDR3 nucleotides: TGTGCCAGCAGTTTATGGGGCGGGAACGACGAGCAGTACTTC. It translates to CASSLWGGNDEQYF.

The CDR3 nucleotides read TGCGCCAGCAGCCGAATCCCAGGGACAGAAAACATTCAGTACTTC. Protein product: CASSRIPGTENIQYF. The J gene is TRBJ2-4, the V gene TRBV5-1; 7 bases fit TRBD1. The CDR3 covers 15 residues. From germline, CDR1 is SGHRS and CDR2 YFSETQ. The trim removed 4 bases at V and 5 bases at J, leaving 9 bases unmatched.

This clone was seen more than once but under ten times. V usage is TRBV7-2 and J usage is TRBJ1-1, with D uncertain. The CDR3 has 15 amino acids. From germline, CDR1 is SGHTA and CDR2 FQGNSA. V dropped 5 bases and J dropped 2 bases, with 15 bases sitting between them. CDR3 in DNA: TGTGCCAGCAGCAGTTTTGGCCACCTCAACACTGAAGCTTTCTTT. Translating gives CASSSFGHLNTEAFF.

V and J are TRBV12-5 and TRBJ2-7; TRBD1 agrees at 7 bases. From germline, CDR1 is LGHNT and CDR2 FRNRAP. The junction had 7 bases not matched to a gene; V was cut back by 4 bases and J by 4 bases. The CDR3 runs to 14 residues. CDR3 in DNA: TGTGCTAGTGGTTCCGGGACAGAGTTTTACGAGCAGTACTTC. This encodes CASGSGTEFYEQYF.

This chain joins TRBV10-1 and TRBJ2-7; 8 bases line up with TRBD1. The CDR3 covers 13 residues. V gave up 8 bases and J gave up 7 bases; unmatched junction bases: 10. CDR1 is WNHNN and CDR2 is SYGVQD in the germline V gene (reference sequence). DNA for the CDR3: TGCGCCAGCTCCCGGACAGGGAGTGGGGAGCAGTACTTC. Translating it yields CASSRTGSGEQYF.

This clone showed up just once. V is TRBV4-1 and J is TRBJ2-1; TRBD2 is a possible D gene (6 bases). This CDR3 comprises 14 residues. Germline CDR1 reads MGHRA; CDR2 reads YSYEKL. V lost 6 bases and J lost 9, with 18 bases in between. The CDR3 here is CASRFRTGASEQFF. In DNA, the CDR3 is TGCGCCAGCAGGTTTCGAACGGGAGCTAGTGAGCAGTTCTTC.

This sequence joins TRBV11-3 and TRBJ1-3; no clear D gene. Germline CDR1 SGHNT, CDR2 YENEEA. Trimming took off 1 base at V and 3 bases at J, with 4 bases between the two ends. The CDR3 consists of 13 residues. The CDR3 loop is CASSLAYGNTIYF. Written as DNA, the CDR3 is TGTGCCAGCAGCTTAGCTTATGGAAACACCATATATTTT. Filled out from reference TRBV11-3 and TRBJ1-3, the complete variable domain reads EAGVVQSPRYKIIEKKQPVAFWCNPISGHNTLYWYLQNLGQGPELLIRYENEEAVDDSQLPKDRFSAERLKGVDSTLKIQPAELGDSAVYLCASSLAYGNTIYFGEGSWLTVV.

This clone appeared a few times. This chain connects TRBV6-1 to TRBJ1-2; TRBD1 agrees at 7 bases. Germline V gene data show CDR1 as MNHNS and CDR2 as SASEGT. This CDR3 contains 17 residues. The J segment lost 0 bases and the V segment lost 4 bases, leaving 11 bases of the junction unmatched. CDR3 sequence (DNA): TGTGCCAGCAGTGGGAGGGTAGGGGGCGGTTCTAACTATGGCTACACCTTC. Translated: CASSGRVGGGSNYGYTF.

V gene TRBV28 combines with J gene TRBJ2-5; D perhaps matches TRBD1 (6 bases). Trimming took 1 base from V and 4 from J, leaving 13 bases between them. Germline-derived CDR1 and CDR2 are MDHEN and SYDVKM. The CDR3 has 15 residues. The CDR3 loop reads CASSLSAGTRETQYF. CDR3 coding DNA: TGTGCCAGCAGTTTATCCGCCGGGACAAGAGAGACCCAGTACTTC.

The V gene is TRBV27, the J gene TRBJ2-2; D is perhaps TRBD1 (6 bases). Germline V gives CDR1 MNHEY, CDR2 SMNVEV (reference sequence). Trimming pared 2 bases from V and 6 bases from J, leaving 13 bases between. The CDR3 loop spans 15 amino acids. CDR3 in amino acids: CASSLMAGAPGELFF. In DNA form, the CDR3 reads TGTGCCAGCAGTTTAATGGCAGGGGCCCCCGGGGAGCTGTTTTTT.

This clone was seen once. The chain links TRBV28 to TRBJ2-5; 11 bases are a match to TRBD1. V lost 5 bases, J lost 7 bases, and 9 bases stayed unmatched. The CDR3 spans 15 residues. The germline V gene encodes CDR1 MDHEN and CDR2 SYDVKM. The CDR3 DNA follows: TGTGCCAGCAGTCCCCCCGGGACAGGGGGTCTGACCCAGTACTTC. Translating gives CASSPPGTGGLTQYF.

The V call is TRBV10-1, the J call TRBJ1-5; D may be TRBD1 (6 bases). This CDR3 comprises 16 residues. Between the trimmed V and J ends, which lost 6 bases and 0 bases, there was a span of 15 bases. Per the germline V gene, CDR1 is WNHNN and CDR2 is SYGVQD (reference sequence). The CDR3 DNA follows: TGCGCCAGCAGCCCCCGGGACATTAATAGCAATCAGCCCCAGCATTTT. Its protein product is CASSPRDINSNQPQHF.

J is TRBJ2-7 and V is TRBV12-3 or TRBV12-4; D might be TRBD2 (6 bases). Between the trimmed V and J ends, which lost 6 bases and 2 bases, there was a span of 11 bases. This CDR3 has 13 residues. CDR3 sequence: CASSPGGTYEQYF. The CDR3 coding sequence is TGTGCCAGCAGCCCCGGCGGGACCTACGAGCAGTACTTC.

The gene calls are TRBV28 and TRBJ1-2, with unresolved D. V gave up 2 bases and J gave up 6 bases, with 10 bases separating them. Germline CDR1 is MDHEN and CDR2 is SYDVKM. This CDR3 has 13 residues. The CDR3 here is CASSLPRVDGYTF. The DNA of the CDR3 is TGTGCCAGCAGTTTACCCCGAGTCGATGGCTACACCTTC.